The TCR beta chain under discussion was sequenced for a study of vaccination and CD4 T cells after COVID-19. Of note for this clonotype: The target antigen is unknown.

Sequence data for DNA of cultured CD4+ T cells were generated by the Oncomine TCR Beta short-read assay. MiXCR, run by TCRdb on the PCR reads, gives a single entry per CDR3 protein. The sample has under 20,000 distinct CDR3 sequences, 38% seen once; the top ten hold roughly 13%. This CDR3 region has 14 residues. V dropped 2 bases and J dropped 4 bases, with 10 bases sitting between them. CDR1 is SGHDT, CDR2 YYEEEE, per germline. As for treatment: approximately nine-day PBMC culture with coronavirus spike peptide pools or control peptides (ViraFEST assay). The TCR was taken from a human donor with COVID-19. The material sequenced was cultured CD4+ T cells from blood. The chain is built from TRBV5-6 and TRBJ1-5; D gene unclear. This CDR3 reads CASSLGDQNQPQHF. The CDR3 region has the DNA TGTGCCAGCAGCTTAGGTGACCAAAATCAGCCCCAGCATTTT.